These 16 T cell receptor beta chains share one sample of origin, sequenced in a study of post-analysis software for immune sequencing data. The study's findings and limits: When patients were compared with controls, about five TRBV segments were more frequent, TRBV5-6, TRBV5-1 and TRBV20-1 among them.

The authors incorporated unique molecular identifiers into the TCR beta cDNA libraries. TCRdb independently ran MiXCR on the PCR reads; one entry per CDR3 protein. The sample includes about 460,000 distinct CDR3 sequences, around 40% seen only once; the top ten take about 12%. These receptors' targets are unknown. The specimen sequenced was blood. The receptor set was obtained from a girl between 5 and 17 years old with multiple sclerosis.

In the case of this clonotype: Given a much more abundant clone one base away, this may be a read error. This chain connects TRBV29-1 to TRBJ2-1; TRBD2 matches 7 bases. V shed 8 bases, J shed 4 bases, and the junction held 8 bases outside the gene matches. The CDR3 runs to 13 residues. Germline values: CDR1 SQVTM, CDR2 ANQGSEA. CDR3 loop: CSIARGSYNEQFF. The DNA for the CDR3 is TGCAGCATTGCCCGCGGGAGTTACAATGAGCAGTTCTTC.

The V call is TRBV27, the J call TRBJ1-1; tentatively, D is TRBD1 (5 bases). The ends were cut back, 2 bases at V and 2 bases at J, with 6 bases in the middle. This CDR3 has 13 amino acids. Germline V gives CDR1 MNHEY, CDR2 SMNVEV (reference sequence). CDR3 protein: CASSLRTNTEAFF. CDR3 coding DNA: TGTGCCAGCAGTTTAAGGACAAACACTGAAGCTTTCTTT.

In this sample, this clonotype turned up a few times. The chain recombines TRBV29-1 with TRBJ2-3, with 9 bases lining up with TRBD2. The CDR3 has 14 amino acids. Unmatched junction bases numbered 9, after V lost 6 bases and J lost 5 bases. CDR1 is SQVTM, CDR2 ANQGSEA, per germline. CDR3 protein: CSVPPGLARDTQYF. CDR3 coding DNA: TGCAGCGTACCCCCGGGACTAGCTAGAGATACGCAGTATTTT.

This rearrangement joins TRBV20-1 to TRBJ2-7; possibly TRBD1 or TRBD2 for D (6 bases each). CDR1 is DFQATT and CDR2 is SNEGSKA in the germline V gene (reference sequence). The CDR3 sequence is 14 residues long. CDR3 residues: CRAGGTLSSYEQYF. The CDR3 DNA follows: TGCAGGGCGGGCGGGACACTGAGCTCCTACGAGCAGTACTTC.

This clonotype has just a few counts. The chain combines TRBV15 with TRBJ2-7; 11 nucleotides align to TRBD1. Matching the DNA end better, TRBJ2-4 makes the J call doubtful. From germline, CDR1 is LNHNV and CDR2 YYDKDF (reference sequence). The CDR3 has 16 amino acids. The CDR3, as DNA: TGTGCCACCAGCAGAGATTGGGGGACAGGGGGAGGCATTCAGTACTTC. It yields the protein CATSRDWGTGGGIQYF.

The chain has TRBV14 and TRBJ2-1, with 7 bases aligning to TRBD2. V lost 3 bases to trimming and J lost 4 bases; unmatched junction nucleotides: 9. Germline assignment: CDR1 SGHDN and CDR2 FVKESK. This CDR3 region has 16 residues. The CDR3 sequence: CASSHPSGAQYNEQFF. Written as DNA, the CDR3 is TGTGCCAGCAGCCATCCAAGCGGGGCCCAATACAATGAGCAGTTCTTC. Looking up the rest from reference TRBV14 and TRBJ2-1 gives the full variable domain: EAGVTQFPSHSVIEKGQTVTLRCDPISGHDNLYWYRRVMGKEIKFLLHFVKESKQDESGMPNNRFLAERTGGTYSTLKVQPAELEDSGVYFCASSHPSGAQYNEQFFGPGTRLTVL.

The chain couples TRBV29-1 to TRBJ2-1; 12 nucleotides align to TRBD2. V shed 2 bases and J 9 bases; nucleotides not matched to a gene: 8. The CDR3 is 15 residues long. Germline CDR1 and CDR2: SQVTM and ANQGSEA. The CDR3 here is CSVEPTSGRPGEQFF. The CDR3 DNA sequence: TGCAGCGTTGAACCGACTAGCGGGAGACCTGGTGAGCAGTTCTTC.

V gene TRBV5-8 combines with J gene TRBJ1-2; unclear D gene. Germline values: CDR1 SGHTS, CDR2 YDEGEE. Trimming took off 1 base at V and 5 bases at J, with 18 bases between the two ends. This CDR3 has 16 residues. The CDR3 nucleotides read TGTGCCAGCAGCTTGTTCTCAGGCGTGCTAGGGTATGGCTACACCTTC. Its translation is CASSLFSGVLGYGYTF.

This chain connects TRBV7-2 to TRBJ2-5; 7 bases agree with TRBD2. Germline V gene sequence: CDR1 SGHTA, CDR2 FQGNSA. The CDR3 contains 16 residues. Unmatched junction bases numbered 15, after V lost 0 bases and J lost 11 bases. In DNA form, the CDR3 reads TGTGCCAGCAGCTTAGCGCGAGCGGGGACCTACAATGAGCAGTACTTC. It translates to CASSLARAGTYNEQYF.

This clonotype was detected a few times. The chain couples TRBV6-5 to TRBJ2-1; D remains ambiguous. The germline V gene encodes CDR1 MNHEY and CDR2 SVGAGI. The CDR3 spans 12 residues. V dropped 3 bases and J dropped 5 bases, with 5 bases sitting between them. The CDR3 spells CASSYSDNEQFF. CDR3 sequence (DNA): TGTGCCAGCAGTTATTCGGACAATGAGCAGTTCTTC.

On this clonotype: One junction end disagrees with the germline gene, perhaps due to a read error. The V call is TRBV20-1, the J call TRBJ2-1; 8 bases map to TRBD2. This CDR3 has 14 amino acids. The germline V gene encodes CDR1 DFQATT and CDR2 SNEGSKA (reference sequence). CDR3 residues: CNARGGLDSNEQFF. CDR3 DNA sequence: TGCAATGCTAGAGGGGGACTAGATTCCAATGAGCAGTTCTTC.

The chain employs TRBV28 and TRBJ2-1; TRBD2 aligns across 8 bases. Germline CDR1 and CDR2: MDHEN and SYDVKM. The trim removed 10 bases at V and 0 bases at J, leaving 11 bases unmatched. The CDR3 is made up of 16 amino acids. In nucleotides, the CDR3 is TGTGCCACGAAGACTAGCGCCTACAGCTCCTACAATGAGCAGTTCTTC. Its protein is CATKTSAYSSYNEQFF.

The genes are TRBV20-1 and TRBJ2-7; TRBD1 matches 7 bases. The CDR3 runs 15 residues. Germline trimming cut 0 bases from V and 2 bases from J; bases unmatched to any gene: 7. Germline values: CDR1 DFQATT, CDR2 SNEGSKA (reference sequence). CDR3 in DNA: TGCAGTGCTAGAGACCGGGACAGTGAAACCTACGAGCAGTACTTC. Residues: CSARDRDSETYEQYF.

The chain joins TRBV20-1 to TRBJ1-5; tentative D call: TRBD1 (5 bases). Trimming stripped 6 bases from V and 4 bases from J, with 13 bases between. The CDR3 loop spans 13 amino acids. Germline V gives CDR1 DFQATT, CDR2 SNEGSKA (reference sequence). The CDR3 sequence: CSAREDLNQPQHF. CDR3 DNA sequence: TGCAGTGCCAGGGAGGACTTGAATCAGCCCCAGCATTTT.

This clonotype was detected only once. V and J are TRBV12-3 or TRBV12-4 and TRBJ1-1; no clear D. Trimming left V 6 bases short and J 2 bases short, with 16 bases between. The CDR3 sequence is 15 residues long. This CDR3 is CASRERRVSNTEAFF. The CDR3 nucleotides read TGTGCCAGCAGGGAGCGTCGGGTGTCTAACACTGAAGCTTTCTTT.

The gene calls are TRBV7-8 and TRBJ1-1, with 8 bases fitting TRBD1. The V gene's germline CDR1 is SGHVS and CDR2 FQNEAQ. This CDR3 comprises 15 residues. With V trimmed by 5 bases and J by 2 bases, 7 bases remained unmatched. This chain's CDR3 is CASSPRQGSNTEAFF. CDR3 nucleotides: TGTGCCAGCAGCCCTCGACAGGGGAGTAACACTGAAGCTTTCTTT.